This TCR beta chain was sequenced in a study of T cell responses to AZD1222 COVID-19 vaccine. Sequencing used immunoSEQ multiplex PCR; TCRdb keeps in-frame clones, though not all of them. Seen here are 150,000 to 180,000 clones, about 85% observed once, and the top ten hold around 3%. The CDR3 is made up of 13 amino acids. V lost 1 base, J lost 0 bases, and 3 bases lay in between. The germline V gene has CDR1 SEHNR and CDR2 FQNEAQ (reference sequence). This clone showed up just a few times. The sample was peripheral blood, taken on day 0 of AZD1222 vaccination. The chain employs TRBV7-9 and TRBJ1-1; D gene ambiguous. This TCR derives from an adult in good health. The CDR3 DNA follows: TGTGCCAGCAGCTTAGATATGAACACTGAAGCTTTCTTT. This encodes CASSLDMNTEAFF.